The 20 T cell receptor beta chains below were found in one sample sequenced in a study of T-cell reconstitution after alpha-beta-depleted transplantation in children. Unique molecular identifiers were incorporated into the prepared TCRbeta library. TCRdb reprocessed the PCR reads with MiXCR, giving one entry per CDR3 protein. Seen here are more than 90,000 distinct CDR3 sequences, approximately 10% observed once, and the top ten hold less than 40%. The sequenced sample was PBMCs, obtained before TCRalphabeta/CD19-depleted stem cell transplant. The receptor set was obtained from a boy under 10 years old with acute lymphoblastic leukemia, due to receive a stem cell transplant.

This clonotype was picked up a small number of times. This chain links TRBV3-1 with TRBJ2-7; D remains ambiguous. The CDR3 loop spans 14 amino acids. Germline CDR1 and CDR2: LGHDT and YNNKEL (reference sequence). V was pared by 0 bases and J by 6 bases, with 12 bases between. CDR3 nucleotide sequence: TGTGCCAGCAGCCAAGACCCCCCCGTTGGCGAGCAGTACTTC. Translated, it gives CASSQDPPVGEQYF.

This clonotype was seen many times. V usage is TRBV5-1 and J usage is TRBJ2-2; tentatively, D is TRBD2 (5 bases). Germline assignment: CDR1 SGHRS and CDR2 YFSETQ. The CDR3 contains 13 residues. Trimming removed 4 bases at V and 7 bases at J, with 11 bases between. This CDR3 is CASSLEAVGELFF. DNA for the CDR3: TGCGCCAGCAGCCTAGAAGCGGTCGGGGAGCTGTTTTTT.

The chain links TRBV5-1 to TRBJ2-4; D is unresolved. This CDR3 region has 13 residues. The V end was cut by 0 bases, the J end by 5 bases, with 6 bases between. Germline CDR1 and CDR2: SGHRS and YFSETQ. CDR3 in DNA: TGCGCCAGCAGCTTGGTTGGTCAAAACATTCAGTACTTC. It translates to CASSLVGQNIQYF.

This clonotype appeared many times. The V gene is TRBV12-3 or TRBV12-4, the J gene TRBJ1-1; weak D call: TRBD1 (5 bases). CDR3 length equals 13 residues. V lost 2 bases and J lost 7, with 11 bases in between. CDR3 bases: TGTGCCAGCAGTTTAAAGGGGAATGGTGAAGCTTTCTTT. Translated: CASSLKGNGEAFF.

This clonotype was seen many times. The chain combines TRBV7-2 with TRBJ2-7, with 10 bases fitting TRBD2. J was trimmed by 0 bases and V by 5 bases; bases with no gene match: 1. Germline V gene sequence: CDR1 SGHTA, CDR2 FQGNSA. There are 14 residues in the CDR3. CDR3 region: CASSPSGSSYEQYF. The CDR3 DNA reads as TGTGCCAGCAGCCCTAGCGGGAGCTCCTACGAGCAGTACTTC.

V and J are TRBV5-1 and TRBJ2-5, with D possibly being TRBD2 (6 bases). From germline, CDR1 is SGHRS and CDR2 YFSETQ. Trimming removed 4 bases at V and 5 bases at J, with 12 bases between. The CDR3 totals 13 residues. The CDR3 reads CASSRGARETQYF. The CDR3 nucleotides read TGCGCCAGCAGCCGCGGGGCCCGGGAGACCCAGTACTTC.

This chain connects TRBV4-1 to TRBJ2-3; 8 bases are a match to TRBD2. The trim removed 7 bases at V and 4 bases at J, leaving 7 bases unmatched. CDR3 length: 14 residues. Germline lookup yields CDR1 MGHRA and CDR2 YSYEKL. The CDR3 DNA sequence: TGCGCCAGCAAGACAGCGGGAGTTCCAGATACGCAGTATTTT. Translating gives CASKTAGVPDTQYF.

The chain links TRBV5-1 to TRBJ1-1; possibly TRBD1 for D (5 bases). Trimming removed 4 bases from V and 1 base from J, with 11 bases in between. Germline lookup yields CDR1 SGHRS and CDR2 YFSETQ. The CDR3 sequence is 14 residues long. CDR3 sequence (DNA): TGCGCCAGCAGCCTCCGGACAAGGAACACTGAAGCTTTCTTT. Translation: CASSLRTRNTEAFF.

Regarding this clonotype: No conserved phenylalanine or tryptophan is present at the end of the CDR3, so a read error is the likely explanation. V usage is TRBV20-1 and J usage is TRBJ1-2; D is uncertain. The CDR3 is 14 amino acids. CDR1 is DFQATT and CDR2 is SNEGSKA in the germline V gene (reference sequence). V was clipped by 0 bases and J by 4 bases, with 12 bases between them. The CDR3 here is CSARDLTVSYGYTY. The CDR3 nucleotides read TGCAGTGCTAGAGACCTGACGGTATCCTATGGCTACACCTAC.

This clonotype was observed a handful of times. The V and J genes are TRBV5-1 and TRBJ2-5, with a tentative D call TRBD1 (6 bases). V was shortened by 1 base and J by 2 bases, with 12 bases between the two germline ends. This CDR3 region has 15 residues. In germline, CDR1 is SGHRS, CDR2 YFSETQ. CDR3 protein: CASSLRGLPQETQYF. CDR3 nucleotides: TGCGCCAGCAGCTTGAGGGGGTTACCGCAAGAGACCCAGTACTTC.

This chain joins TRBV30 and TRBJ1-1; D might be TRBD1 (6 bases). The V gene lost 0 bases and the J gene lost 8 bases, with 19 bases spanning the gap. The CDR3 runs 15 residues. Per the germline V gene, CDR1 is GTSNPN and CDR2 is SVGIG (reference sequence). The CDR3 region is CAWSVPVWGGSEAFF. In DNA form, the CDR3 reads TGTGCCTGGAGTGTACCGGTATGGGGGGGCTCGGAAGCTTTCTTT.

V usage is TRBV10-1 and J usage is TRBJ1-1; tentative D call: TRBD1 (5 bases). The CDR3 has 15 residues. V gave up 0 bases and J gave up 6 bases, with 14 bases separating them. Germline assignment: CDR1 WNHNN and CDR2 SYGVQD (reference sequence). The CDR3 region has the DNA TGCGCCAGCAGTGAGTCGAAGGGGCGAGGAGCTGAAGCTTTCTTT. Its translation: CASSESKGRGAEAFF.

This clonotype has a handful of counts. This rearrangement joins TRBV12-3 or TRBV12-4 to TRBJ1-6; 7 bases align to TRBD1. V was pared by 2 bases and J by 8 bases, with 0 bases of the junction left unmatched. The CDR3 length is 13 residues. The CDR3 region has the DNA TGTGCCAGCAGTTTAACAGGGGATTCACCCCTCCACTTT. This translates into CASSLTGDSPLHF.

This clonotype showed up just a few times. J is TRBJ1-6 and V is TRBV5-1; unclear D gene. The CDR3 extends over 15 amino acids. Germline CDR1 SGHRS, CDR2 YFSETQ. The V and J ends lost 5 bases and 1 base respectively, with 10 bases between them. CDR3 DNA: TGCGCCAGCAGAGAGGACGGATCCTATAATTCACCCCTCCACTTT. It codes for CASREDGSYNSPLHF.

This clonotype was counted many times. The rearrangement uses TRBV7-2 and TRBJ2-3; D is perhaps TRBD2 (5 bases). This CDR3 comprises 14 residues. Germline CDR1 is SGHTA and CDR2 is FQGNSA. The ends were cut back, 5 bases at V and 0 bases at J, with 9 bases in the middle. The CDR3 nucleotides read TGTGCCAGCAGCACAAGGACTAGCACAGATACGCAGTATTTT. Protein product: CASSTRTSTDTQYF.

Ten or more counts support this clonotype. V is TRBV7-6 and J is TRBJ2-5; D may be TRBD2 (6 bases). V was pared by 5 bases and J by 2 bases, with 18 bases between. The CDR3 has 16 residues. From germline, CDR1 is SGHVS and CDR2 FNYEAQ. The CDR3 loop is CASSPTLGTLQETQYF. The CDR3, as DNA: TGTGCCAGCAGCCCAACCCTCGGGACTCTACAAGAGACCCAGTACTTC.

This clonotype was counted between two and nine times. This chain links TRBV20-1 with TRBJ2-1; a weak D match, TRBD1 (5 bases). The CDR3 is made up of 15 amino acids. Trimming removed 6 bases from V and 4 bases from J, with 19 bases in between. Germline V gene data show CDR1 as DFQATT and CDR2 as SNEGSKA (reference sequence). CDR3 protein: CSARTQAEPYNEQFF. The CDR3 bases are TGCAGTGCGCGAACACAGGCCGAACCATACAATGAGCAGTTCTTC.

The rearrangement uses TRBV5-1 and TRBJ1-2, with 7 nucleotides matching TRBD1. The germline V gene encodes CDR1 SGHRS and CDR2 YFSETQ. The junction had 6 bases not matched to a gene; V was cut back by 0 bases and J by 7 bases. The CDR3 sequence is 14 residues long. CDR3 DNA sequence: TGCGCCAGCAGCTTGGACGACAGGGTCGGTGGCTACACCTTC. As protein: CASSLDDRVGGYTF.

In DNA, the CDR3 is TGTGCCAGCAGCTTTACAGGGGGCGCGAACACCGGGGAGCTGTTTTTT. Its translation is CASSFTGGANTGELFF. The chain uses TRBV7-9 and TRBJ2-2, with 9 bases lining up with TRBD1. The CDR3 covers 16 residues. The V gene end was trimmed by 3 bases and the J gene end by 0 bases; junction bases not matched to a gene: 2. The germline gives CDR1 SEHNR, CDR2 FQNEAQ (reference sequence). Looking up the rest from reference TRBV7-9 and TRBJ2-2 gives the full variable domain: DTGVSQNPRHKITKRGQNVTFRCDPISEHNRLYWYRQTLGQGPEFLTYFQNEAQLEKSRLLSDRFSAERPKGSFSTLEIQRTEQGDSAMYLCASSFTGGANTGELFFGEGSRLTVL.

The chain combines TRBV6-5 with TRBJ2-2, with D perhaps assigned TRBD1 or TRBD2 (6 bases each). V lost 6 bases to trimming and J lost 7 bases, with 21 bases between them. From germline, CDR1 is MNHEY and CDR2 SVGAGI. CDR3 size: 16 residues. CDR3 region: CASSRGLRGVGGELFF. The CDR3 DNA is TGTGCCAGCAGCCGAGGACTAAGGGGGGTAGGCGGGGAGCTGTTTTTT.